Listed below are T cell receptor beta chains from one sample, sequenced in a study of shared clonotypes between healthy human individuals. Sequencing used immunoSEQ multiplex PCR; TCRdb keeps in-frame clones, though not all of them. The repertoire consists of about 710,000 clones, with about two thirds occurring once and the leading ten covering around 1.8%. Sequenced input: memory CD4+ T cells sorted from blood. These receptors were collected from a woman in her twenties or thirties in good health. Each CDR3 is given without its conserved first and last residue. The size of a clone is reported for some rows only, either as once, few or many, or as a class for expanded clones.

>TRBV5-1|NA
ASSLAQVQGLYGYT
>TRBV11-2|once
ASSFWGMNTEAF
>TRBV5-1|NA
ASSLAGRNMVYEQY
>TRBV11-2|NA
ASSSDPGGYT
>TRBV7-8|few
ASSLETDYQPQH
>TRBV2|NA
ASRHADVSDTQY
>TRBV28|NA
ASSPPRRRGYT
>TRBV6-1|NA
ASSEQGLTNEKLF
>TRBV18|NA
ASSPLGQEYGYT
>TRBV2|NA
ASAGSGRASGLY
>TRBV5-4|NA
ASSWGGQGRYTDTQY
>TRBV11-2|NA
ASSLGRRNSYEQY
>TRBV30|NA
AWGTGPDQPQH
>TRBV7-2|NA
ASTPRTSGTHEQY
>TRBV29-1|NA
SVLAGGWADTQY
>TRBV27|NA
ASSLTGPEQPQH
>TRBV10-2|NA
ASSERGQEGYEQY
>TRBV7-8|NA
ASSPPERSSNQPQH
>TRBV28|NA
ASSLDNNYGYT
>TRBV10-3|few
ATSGMGQETQY
>TRBV5-1|NA
ASSLTGDTEAF
>TRBV28|NA
ASSLRYRGRFDTIY
>TRBV10-3|NA
AISGGANTEAF
>TRBV9|NA
ASSAGTGTDTQY
>TRBV2|few
ASSLLLWTTTDTQY
>TRBV20-1|NA
SARDGAEAF
>TRBV14|NA
ASSRTSGRLYTQY
>TRBV20-1|NA
SADGTFEQF
>TRBV5-1|NA
ASSLAGIIVGGYT
>TRBV2|NA
ASRTGNNQPQH
>TRBV19|NA
ASSTSGNTGELF
>TRBV5-1|NA
ASSVSVGAKDTQY
>TRBV7-9|few
ASSLESRGHEQY
>TRBV5-1|NA
ASSLQHRTTYEQY
>TRBV14|NA
ASSQDRAGVYNQPQH
>TRBV12-2|NA
ASRLGGSGLRTDTQY
>TRBV6-4|NA
ASSVSVASEQY
>TRBV6-5|NA
ASKPFGPPETQY
>TRBV30|NA
AWSFGQGFYEQY
>TRBV18|NA
ASSRNSDTYEQY
>TRBV27|NA
ASSRTYRALNTGELF
>TRBV28|few
ASSGGNSGFTDTQY
>TRBV19|many
ASSIPGGNADTQY
>TRBV18|NA
ASSRGQGEQPQH
>TRBV2|NA
ASSLGNEQY
>TRBV27|NA
ASSSYEQETQY
>TRBV19|few
ASSKGTAYSGNTIY
>TRBV28|few
ASQGGYNEQF
>TRBV5-4|NA
ASSRYRDGQETQY
>TRBV6-4|NA
ASSESSGGPRAF
>TRBV7-8|once
ASSWPGTGSSNEQF